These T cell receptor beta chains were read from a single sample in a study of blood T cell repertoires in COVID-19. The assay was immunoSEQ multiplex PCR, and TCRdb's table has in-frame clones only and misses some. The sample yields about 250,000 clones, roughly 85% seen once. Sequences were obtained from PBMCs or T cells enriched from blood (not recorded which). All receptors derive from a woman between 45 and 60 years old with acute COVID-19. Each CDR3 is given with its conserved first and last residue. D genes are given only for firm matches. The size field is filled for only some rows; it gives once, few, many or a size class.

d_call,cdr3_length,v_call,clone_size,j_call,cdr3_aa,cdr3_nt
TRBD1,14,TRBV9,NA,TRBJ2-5,CASSPRQGQETQYF,TGTGCCAGCAGCCCCCGACAGGGACAAGAGACCCAGTACTTC
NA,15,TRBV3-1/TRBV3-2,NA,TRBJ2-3,CASSQDQVGTDTQYF,TGTGCCAGCAGCCAAGATCAGGTCGGCACAGATACGCAGTATTTT
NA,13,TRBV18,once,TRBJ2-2,CASAAGMAGELFF,TGTGCCAGCGCCGCGGGGATGGCCGGGGAGCTGTTTTTT
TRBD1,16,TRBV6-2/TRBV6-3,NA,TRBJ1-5,CASSPGDRGRYQPQHF,TGTGCCAGCAGCCCTGGGGACAGGGGGCGTTATCAGCCCCAGCATTTT
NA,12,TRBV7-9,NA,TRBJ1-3,CASSWEGNTIYF,TGTGCCAGCAGCTGGGAGGGAAACACCATATATTTT
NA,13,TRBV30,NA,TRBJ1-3,CAWSVASGNTIYF,TGTGCCTGGAGCGTGGCTTCTGGAAACACCATATATTTT
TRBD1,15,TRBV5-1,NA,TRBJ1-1,CASSLKTGEITEAFF,TGCGCCAGCAGCTTGAAGACAGGGGAGATCACTGAAGCTTTCTTT
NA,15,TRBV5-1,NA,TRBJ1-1,CASSPQFVLDTEAFF,TGCGCCAGCAGCCCCCAGTTCGTCCTGGACACTGAAGCTTTCTTT
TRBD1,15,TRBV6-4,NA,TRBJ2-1,CARRTGSSSYNEQFF,TGTGCCAGACGGACAGGGTCTAGCTCCTACAATGAGCAGTTCTTC
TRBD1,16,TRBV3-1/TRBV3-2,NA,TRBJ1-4,CASSQGTGRTNEKLFF,TGTGCCAGCAGCCAAGGGACAGGTCGGACTAATGAAAAACTGTTTTTT
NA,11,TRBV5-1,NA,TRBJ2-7,CASSTGWEQYF,TGCGCCAGCAGTACGGGGTGGGAGCAGTACTTC
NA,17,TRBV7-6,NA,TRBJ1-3,CASSLGRGDWSGNTIYF,TGTGCCAGCAGCCTGGGGAGGGGTGATTGGTCTGGAAACACCATATATTTT
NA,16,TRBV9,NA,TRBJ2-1,CASSVAQDRSYNEQFF,TGTGCCAGCAGCGTAGCCCAGGATAGGTCCTACAATGAGCAGTTCTTC
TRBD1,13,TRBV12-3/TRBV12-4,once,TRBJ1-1,CASSRTGGTEAFF,TGTGCCAGCAGTCGAACAGGGGGCACTGAAGCTTTCTTT
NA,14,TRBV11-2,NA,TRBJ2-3,CASSRLIITDTQYF,TGTGCCAGCAGCAGACTAATAATCACAGATACGCAGTATTTT
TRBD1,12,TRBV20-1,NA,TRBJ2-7,CSASFGQDEQYF,TGCAGTGCTAGTTTCGGACAGGACGAGCAGTACTTC
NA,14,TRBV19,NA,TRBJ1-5,CATSGSSQGQPQHF,TGTGCCACCTCAGGGAGCTCTCAGGGGCAGCCCCAGCATTTT
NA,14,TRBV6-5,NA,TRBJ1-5,CASSVAGNNQPQHF,TGTGCCAGCAGCGTGGCAGGGAACAATCAGCCCCAGCATTTT
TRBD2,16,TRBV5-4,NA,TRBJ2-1,CASSLAGGGAGNEQFF,TGTGCCAGCAGCTTGGCAGGCGGGGGGGCCGGAAATGAGCAGTTCTTC
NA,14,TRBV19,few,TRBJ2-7,CASSIKGTSYEQYF,TGTGCCAGTAGTATAAAAGGGACTTCATACGAGCAGTACTTC
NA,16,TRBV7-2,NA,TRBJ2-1,CASSKTPGLIYNEQFF,TGTGCCAGCAGTAAAACACCGGGTCTTATTTACAATGAGCAGTTCTTC
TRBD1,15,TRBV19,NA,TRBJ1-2,CASRAGQGRRYGYTF,TGTGCCAGTAGGGCGGGACAGGGAAGGCGTTATGGCTACACCTTC
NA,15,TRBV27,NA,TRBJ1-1,CASQPAGLVNTEAFF,TGTGCCAGCCAGCCCGCAGGGTTGGTGAACACTGAAGCTTTCTTT